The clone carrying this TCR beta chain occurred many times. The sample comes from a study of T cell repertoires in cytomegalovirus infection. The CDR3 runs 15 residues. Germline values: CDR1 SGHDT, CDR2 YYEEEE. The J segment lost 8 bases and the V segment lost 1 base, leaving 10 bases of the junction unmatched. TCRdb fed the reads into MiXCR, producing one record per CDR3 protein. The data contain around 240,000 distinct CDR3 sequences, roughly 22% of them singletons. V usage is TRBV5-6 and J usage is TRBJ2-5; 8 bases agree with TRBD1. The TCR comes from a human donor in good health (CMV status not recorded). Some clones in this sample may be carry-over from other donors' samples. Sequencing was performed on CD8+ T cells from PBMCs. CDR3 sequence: CASSLRRQGRQTQYF. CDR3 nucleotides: TGTGCCAGCAGCTTGAGGAGACAGGGGCGTCAAACCCAGTACTTC.